This TCR beta chain was sequenced for a study of T cells in Graves' hyperthyroidism and ophthalmopathy. CDR3 length: 15 amino acids. Trimming took 0 bases from V and 3 from J, leaving 11 bases between them. Germline lookup yields CDR1 SGHAT and CDR2 FQNNGV. There were TCR beta CDR3 regions amplified from RNA transcripts. The HTBI primer set was used in a first-round RT-PCR of the TCR CDR3. MiXCR was run by TCRdb on the multiplex PCR reads, yielding one entry per CDR3 protein. The table shows approximately 510,000 distinct CDR3 sequences, with less than 25% occurring only once. Whole-study results and caveats: Ophthalmopathy, as predicted by the model, came a median roughly 6.5 months after the prediction.

This clonotype was observed many times. What it binds is not known. These patients, aged 18 to 65, had recently diagnosed hyperthyroidism lasting under 2 months. Thyroid ultrasound, orbital computed tomography, clinical symptoms, and serum thyroxine and TRAb underpinned diagnoses. The authors took PBMCs from roughly 9.7 ml fresh peripheral blood. The chain couples TRBV11-2 to TRBJ1-1, with TRBD1 as a possible D gene (5 bases). The TCR sequence derives from a man aged 18 to 30 with Graves' hyperthyroidism. Material for sequencing was blood. Here the CDR3 DNA reads TGTGCCAGCAGCTTAGAGGGGGTTGGGGACACTGAAGCTTTCTTT. This codes for CASSLEGVGDTEAFF.